Listed here is a single T cell receptor (beta chain). This CDR3 comprises 16 residues. Germline lookup yields CDR1 SEHNR and CDR2 FQNEAQ (reference sequence). Trimming pared 10 bases from V and 4 bases from J, leaving 25 bases between. This specimen comes from a study of blood T cell repertoires in COVID-19. Across the study: From T cells, B-cell-depleted T cells, or PBMCs came the material, which was cDNA or gDNA.

Profiled with immunoSEQ multiplex PCR; TCRdb holds only in-frame clones, not every one. The sample holds 100,000 to 150,000 clones, about four fifths seen once. The sample taken for sequencing was peripheral blood. This TCR came from a man in his 60s with acute or convalescent COVID-19. V and J are TRBV7-9 and TRBJ1-2, with D possibly being TRBD1 (6 bases). The CDR3 sequence is CATQRGLGNTLYGYTF. CDR3 nucleotide sequence: TGTGCCACCCAGAGGGGGTTGGGGAACACCCTCTATGGCTACACCTTC.